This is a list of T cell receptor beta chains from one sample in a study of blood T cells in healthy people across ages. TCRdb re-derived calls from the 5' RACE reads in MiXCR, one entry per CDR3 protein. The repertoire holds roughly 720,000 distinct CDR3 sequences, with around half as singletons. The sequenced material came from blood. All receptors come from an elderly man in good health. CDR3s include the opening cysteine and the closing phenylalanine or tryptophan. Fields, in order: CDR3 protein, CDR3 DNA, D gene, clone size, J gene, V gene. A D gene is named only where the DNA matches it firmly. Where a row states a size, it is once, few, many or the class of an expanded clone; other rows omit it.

CSAGLAGSYNEQYF	TGCAGCGCCGGTCTAGCGGGATCCTACAATGAGCAGTACTTC	TRBD2	few	TRBJ2-7	TRBV29-1
CASSFRQGSYNEQYF	TGTGCCAGCAGCTTCCGACAGGGGAGCTACAATGAGCAGTACTTC	TRBD1	NA	TRBJ2-7	TRBV7-8
CASSESGLPEQYF	TGTGCCAGCAGTGAATCTGGTCTCCCCGAGCAGTACTTC	NA	NA	TRBJ2-7	TRBV25-1
CASSARGPGELFF	TGTGCCAGCAGCGCCCGAGGCCCCGGGGAGCTGTTTTTT	NA	NA	TRBJ2-2	TRBV3-1
CASIPQGENRGELFF	TGTGCCAGCATCCCTCAGGGCGAAAACCGCGGGGAGCTGTTTTTT	NA	NA	TRBJ2-2	TRBV6-1
CASSPGTGIYEQYF	TGTGCCAGCAGCCCAGGAACAGGGATCTACGAGCAGTACTTC	NA	NA	TRBJ2-7	TRBV7-2
CASILAGGEQFF	TGTGCCAGCATACTAGCGGGGGGTGAGCAGTTCTTC	TRBD2	NA	TRBJ2-1	TRBV11-3
CASSLVHMEQFF	TGTGCCAGCAGTTTAGTTCATATGGAGCAGTTCTTC	NA	NA	TRBJ2-1	TRBV12-3/TRBV12-4
CASRLIRGGYEQYF	TGTGCCAGCAGGTTAATCCGCGGGGGCTACGAGCAGTACTTC	TRBD2	NA	TRBJ2-7	TRBV13
CASSEVRQSTNYGYTF	TGTGCCAGCAGTGAAGTGCGGCAGTCTACTAACTATGGCTACACCTTC	NA	NA	TRBJ1-2	TRBV2
CATSDGPQETQYF	TGTGCCACCAGTGACGGACCCCAAGAGACCCAGTACTTC	NA	NA	TRBJ2-5	TRBV24-1
CASSVVASRGEQYF	TGTGCCAGCAGCGTAGTCGCCAGCAGAGGGGAGCAGTACTTC	NA	NA	TRBJ2-7	TRBV9
CASSLTRQGKTYEQYF	TGTGCCAGCAGCTTAACCAGACAGGGAAAAACCTACGAGCAGTACTTC	TRBD1	NA	TRBJ2-7	TRBV7-8
CASRAGQWNTEAFF	TGTGCCAGCCGCGCGGGGCAGTGGAACACTGAAGCTTTCTTT	NA	NA	TRBJ1-1	TRBV7-9
CATSAPPGPEAFF	TGTGCCACCAGCGCCCCCCCCGGCCCTGAAGCTTTCTTT	NA	NA	TRBJ1-1	TRBV15
CASSSRQAYLPSGANVLTF	TGTGCCAGCAGCTCGCGACAGGCGTATCTGCCCTCTGGGGCCAACGTCCTGACTTTC	NA	few	TRBJ2-6	TRBV7-2
CASSRPVDAYEQYF	TGTGCCAGCAGTCGCCCGGTGGATGCCTACGAGCAGTACTTC	NA	NA	TRBJ2-7	TRBV4-2
CAISQTVSRDEQYF	TGTGCCATCAGTCAAACAGTTTCTCGCGACGAGCAGTACTTC	NA	NA	TRBJ2-7	TRBV10-3
CASVALPSGETQYF	TGTGCCAGCGTCGCTCTTCCCAGCGGGGAGACCCAGTACTTC	NA	NA	TRBJ2-5	TRBV18
CSARDAWGKNIQYF	TGCAGTGCTAGAGATGCGTGGGGCAAAAACATTCAGTACTTC	NA	NA	TRBJ2-4	TRBV20-1
CTSSYPGRLYGYTF	TGTACCAGCAGTTACCCGGGACGACTCTATGGCTACACCTTC	NA	NA	TRBJ1-2	TRBV6-6
CSAWTGAEGYTF	TGCAGTGCTTGGACAGGGGCGGAGGGCTACACCTTC	TRBD1	NA	TRBJ1-2	TRBV20-1
CAWSVSGLRKFHGYAYF	TGTGCCTGGAGTGTATCGGGACTCCGAAAATTCCACGGATACGCGTATTTT	NA	NA	TRBJ2-3	TRBV30
CASSDDSGEQYF	TGTGCCAGCAGTGATGACTCGGGCGAGCAGTACTTC	NA	NA	TRBJ2-7	TRBV2
CASSPRRDTQYF	TGTGCCAGCAGCCCCCGGCGTGATACGCAGTATTTT	NA	NA	TRBJ2-3	TRBV7-3
CSASGTFSGRLNEQFF	TGCAGTGCTAGCGGTACTTTTAGCGGGAGGTTAAATGAGCAGTTCTTC	TRBD2	NA	TRBJ2-1	TRBV20-1
CSARPGTSYSYEQYF	TGCAGTGCTCGACCCGGGACTAGCTATTCCTACGAGCAGTACTTC	TRBD2	NA	TRBJ2-7	TRBV20-1
CASRPQAISSYEQYF	TGTGCCAGCAGACCTCAGGCAATCAGCTCTTACGAGCAGTACTTC	NA	NA	TRBJ2-7	TRBV6-6
CASSQDHASLLSYEQYF	TGCGCCAGCAGCCAAGATCACGCCAGTTTACTCTCCTACGAGCAGTACTTC	NA	NA	TRBJ2-7	TRBV4-1
CASSLTSAYNEQYF	TGCGCCAGCAGCTTGACTTCCGCGTACAATGAGCAGTACTTC	NA	NA	TRBJ2-7	TRBV5-1
CASSSNGGRRQYF	TGTGCCAGCAGCTCCAACGGGGGCCGCAGGCAGTACTTC	NA	NA	TRBJ2-7	TRBV7-2
CASSETSGVRNEQFF	TGTGCCAGCAGCGAGACTAGCGGAGTGAGGAATGAGCAGTTCTTC	TRBD2	once	TRBJ2-1	TRBV7-3
CSAPTSGMLDEQYF	TGCAGTGCACCGACTAGCGGGATGCTCGATGAGCAGTACTTC	TRBD2	NA	TRBJ2-7	TRBV20-1
CSARADRTTEVFF	TGCAGTGCTAGGGCAGACCGAACCACTGAAGTTTTCTTT	NA	once	TRBJ1-1	TRBV20-1
CASSKTGRGGHMNTEAFF	TGTGCCAGCAGCAAAACGGGCCGAGGGGGACACATGAACACTGAAGCTTTCTTT	NA	few	TRBJ1-1	TRBV6-1
CASSLGTGPYGYTF	TGTGCCAGCTCACTGGGGACAGGGCCCTATGGCTACACCTTC	TRBD1	few	TRBJ1-2	TRBV18
CSVDGGIPGGYTF	TGCAGCGTTGATGGGGGTATCCCGGGCGGCTACACCTTC	NA	NA	TRBJ1-2	TRBV29-1
CASSFRTGKYQETQYF	TGCGCCAGCAGCTTTCGGACAGGGAAGTACCAAGAGACCCAGTACTTC	TRBD1	few	TRBJ2-5	TRBV5-1
CASSLKGRGNQPQHF	TGTGCCAGCAGTTTAAAGGGGCGCGGCAATCAGCCCCAGCATTTT	NA	NA	TRBJ1-5	TRBV28
CASSLGDGTYEQYF	TGCGCCAGCAGCTTGGGGGACGGAACCTACGAGCAGTACTTC	NA	NA	TRBJ2-7	TRBV5-1
CASSERATYGYTF	TGTGCCAGCAGTGAAAGGGCTACCTATGGCTACACCTTC	NA	NA	TRBJ1-2	TRBV2
CAGSTMTGTSGYNEQYF	TGTGCCGGCTCAACTATGACCGGGACTAGCGGCTACAATGAGCAGTACTTC	TRBD2	NA	TRBJ2-7	TRBV18
CATSGGTALSYNEQFF	TGTGCCACCAGCGGCGGGACGGCTCTCTCCTACAATGAGCAGTTCTTC	NA	NA	TRBJ2-1	TRBV15
CASRSERGSYEQYF	TGCGCCAGCAGAAGTGAGCGGGGATCCTACGAGCAGTACTTC	TRBD2	NA	TRBJ2-7	TRBV5-1
CASSQEPAGMETQYF	TGCGCCAGCAGCCAAGAGCCAGCGGGAATGGAGACCCAGTACTTC	TRBD2	NA	TRBJ2-5	TRBV4-1
CASSLGDRAETQYF	TGTGCCAGCAGTTTAGGCGACAGAGCGGAGACCCAGTACTTC	NA	NA	TRBJ2-5	TRBV12-3/TRBV12-4
CSVGGTSGALWGQYF	TGCAGCGTGGGAGGGACTAGCGGCGCTCTGTGGGGGCAGTATTTT	TRBD2	NA	TRBJ2-3	TRBV29-1
CASSRDQTNEKLFF	TGCGCCAGCAGCAGGGACCAGACTAATGAAAAACTGTTTTTT	NA	few	TRBJ1-4	TRBV5-1
CASSRDSNSYEQYF	TGTGCCAGCAGCCGGGACAGTAACTCCTACGAGCAGTACTTC	TRBD1	few	TRBJ2-7	TRBV27
CSARRINRIAGGRYEQYF	TGCAGTGCTAGGCGAATAAACCGAATAGCGGGAGGGAGATACGAGCAGTACTTC	TRBD2	once	TRBJ2-7	TRBV20-1
CASSYRDQGSYEQYF	TGCGCCAGCAGCTACCGCGACCAAGGGTCCTACGAGCAGTACTTC	NA	NA	TRBJ2-7	TRBV5-1
CSARVGSGGNEQFF	TGCAGTGCTAGAGTCGGGAGTGGCGGTAATGAGCAGTTCTTC	NA	NA	TRBJ2-1	TRBV20-1
CASSLGGLAGGRYAYF	TGTGCCAGCAGCCTCGGAGGACTGGCGGGAGGCAGATACGCGTATTTT	TRBD2	NA	TRBJ2-3	TRBV12-3/TRBV12-4
CSVERLAGGREYNEQFF	TGCAGCGTTGAGAGACTAGCGGGAGGGCGAGAGTACAATGAGCAGTTCTTC	TRBD2	NA	TRBJ2-1	TRBV29-1
CATTGRQQETQYF	TGTGCCACCACAGGGCGACAGCAAGAGACCCAGTACTTC	NA	NA	TRBJ2-5	TRBV10-3
CASSEGDRDAYF	TGCGCCAGCAGTGAGGGAGACAGAGACGCGTATTTT	NA	NA	TRBJ2-3	TRBV10-1
CASSKTMGGQGMVRSYNEQFF	TGTGCCAGCAGCAAAACGATGGGGGGGCAGGGGATGGTACGCTCCTACAATGAGCAGTTCTTC	NA	NA	TRBJ2-1	TRBV9